This is a list of T cell receptor beta chains from one sample in a study of tumor-infiltrating lymphocytes in oesophageal squamous cell carcinoma. Via MiXCR, TCRdb re-called the PCR reads, giving one row per CDR3 protein. The sample has 10,000 to 15,000 distinct CDR3 sequences, approximately 50% seen once. The specimen sequenced was esophageal tumor tissue. These receptors were collected from a female donor with esophageal squamous cell carcinoma. Each CDR3 is given with its conserved first and last residue. D genes are given only for firm matches. Size is omitted from some rows. Given values are once, few, many or a class for expanded clones.

D,size,V,J,CDR3,DNA
NA,NA,TRBV28,TRBJ2-3,CASSLIPQSTDTQYF,TGTGCCAGCAGTTTAATCCCGCAAAGCACAGATACGCAGTATTTT
NA,NA,TRBV6-1,TRBJ2-5,CASNVGLNNSPLHF,TGTGCCAGCAACGTAGGACTGAATAATTCACCCCTCCACTTC
TRBD1,NA,TRBV11-3,TRBJ2-5,CASSLGGTAEETQYF,TGTGCCAGCAGCTTAGGTGGGACAGCCGAAGAGACCCAGTACTTC
TRBD2,few,TRBV7-6,TRBJ2-5,CASSSGTPGLAGQETQYF,TGTGCTAGCAGCTCCGGCACCCCGGGACTAGCGGGACAAGAGACCCAGTACTTC
TRBD1,many,TRBV24-1,TRBJ1-2,CATSDPGQGAFIGYTF,TGTGCCACCAGTGACCCGGGACAGGGGGCATTCATCGGCTACACCTTC
NA,medium-sized,TRBV7-9,TRBJ2-7,CASSPMGNYEQYF,TGTGCCAGCAGCCCCATGGGTAATTACGAGCAGTACTTC
TRBD1,NA,TRBV7-6,TRBJ2-1,CASSPTTGSGTYNEQFF,TGTGCCAGCAGCCCAACGACAGGGTCGGGAACTTACAATGAGCAGTTCTTC
NA,NA,TRBV12-3/TRBV12-4,TRBJ2-5,CASSYRIQETQYF,TGTGCCAGCAGTTACAGGATACAAGAGACCCAGTACTTC
NA,few,TRBV7-2,TRBJ2-6,CASLFSGANVLTF,TGTGCCAGTTTATTCTCTGGGGCCAACGTCCTGACTTTC
NA,NA,TRBV6-1,TRBJ2-1,CASSATYSNHEQFF,TGTGCCAGCAGTGCGACCTACAGTAACCATGAGCAGTTCTTC
TRBD2,NA,TRBV7-3,TRBJ2-7,CASSAPTSGRSYEQYF,TGTGCCAGCAGCGCCCCGACTAGCGGGAGGTCCTACGAGCAGTACTTC
TRBD2,medium-sized,TRBV12-3/TRBV12-4,TRBJ2-3,CASSSGGSTDTQYF,TGTGCCAGCAGTTCCGGGGGGAGCACAGATACGCAGTATTTT
NA,many,TRBV14,TRBJ2-2,CASSPLERTNTGELFF,TGTGCCAGCAGCCCGTTAGAACGAACGAACACCGGGGAGCTGTTTTTT
NA,few,TRBV7-2,TRBJ2-5,CASSLQRGAQETQYF,TGTGCCAGCAGCCTCCAACGGGGTGCTCAAGAGACCCAGTACTTC
NA,NA,TRBV6-6,TRBJ2-5,CASSAGLPLYSPLHF,TGTGCCAGCAGTGCGGGACTTCCCCTCTATTCACCCCTCCACTTC
NA,many,TRBV6-1,TRBJ1-1,CASRLTTAGTEAFF,TGTGCCAGCAGACTTACGACCGCCGGCACTGAAGCTTTCTTT
TRBD1,few,TRBV7-2,TRBJ2-5,CASKPGGRETQYF,TGTGCCAGCAAGCCAGGGGGCAGGGAGACCCAGTACTTC
NA,NA,TRBV12-3/TRBV12-4,TRBJ2-4,CASSRPGGAAKNIQYF,TGTGCCAGCAGTAGACCCGGTGGAGCGGCCAAAAACATTCAGTACTTC
TRBD2,NA,TRBV12-5,TRBJ2-7,CASGFKNRLAETYEQYF,TGTGCTAGTGGTTTTAAGAACCGACTAGCGGAGACCTACGAGCAGTACTTC
NA,few,TRBV7-2,TRBJ2-7,CASSSGISLYEQYF,TGTGCCAGCAGCTCCGGGATCTCCCTCTACGAGCAGTACTTC
NA,NA,TRBV7-8,TRBJ2-5,CASSSQEGLEQYF,TGTGCCAGCAGCTCCCAGGAGGGTTTGGAGCAGTACTTC
NA,NA,TRBV7-3,TRBJ2-2,CASSLFPPTGELFF,TGTGCCAGCAGCTTATTTCCACCAACCGGGGAGCTGTTTTTT
NA,NA,TRBV6-6,TRBJ2-1,CASSYDSYNEQFF,TGTGCCAGCAGTTACGACAGCTACAATGAGCAGTTCTTC
TRBD2,NA,TRBV7-8,TRBJ2-7,CASSPTSGNYEQYF,TGTGCCAGCAGCCCCACTAGCGGGAACTACGAGCAGTACTTC
NA,NA,TRBV7-2,TRBJ2-5,CASSPGSTRGTQYF,TGTGCCAGCAGCCCCGGTTCAACACGTGGGACCCAGTACTTC
NA,NA,TRBV7-2,TRBJ2-4,CASSLLRDSPLHF,TGTGCCAGCAGCTTATTACGTGATTCACCCCTCCACTTC
TRBD2,NA,TRBV10-1,TRBJ2-7,CASSEVAGGTYEQYF,TGCGCCAGCAGTGAGGTAGCGGGGGGTACCTACGAGCAGTACTTC
TRBD1,NA,TRBV7-2,TRBJ2-7,CASSLSDRAEQYF,TGTGCCAGCAGTCTCAGCGACAGGGCCGAGCAGTACTTC
NA,few,TRBV5-1,TRBJ2-7,CASSLAGQTYEQYF,TGCGCCAGCAGCTTGGCCGGACAGACCTACGAGCAGTACTTC
NA,once,TRBV7-3,TRBJ1-2,CASSLTVNYGYTF,TGTGCCAGCAGCTTAACAGTTAACTATGGCTACACCTTC
NA,many,TRBV11-3,TRBJ2-1,CASSLHPNEQFF,TGTGCCAGCAGCTTGCACCCCAATGAGCAGTTCTTC
NA,NA,TRBV24-1,TRBJ2-5,CATSGSGGGRGYNEQYF,TGTGCCACCAGTGGAAGCGGAGGGGGACGCGGGTACAATGAGCAGTACTTC
NA,NA,TRBV6-1,TRBJ1-4,CASRAGDLPNEKLFF,TGTGCCAGCCGCGCAGGGGATCTTCCTAATGAAAAACTGTTTTTT
TRBD2,few,TRBV7-2,TRBJ2-5,CASSFLTGGLKGETQYF,TGTGCCAGCAGCTTTCTCACGGGGGGGCTTAAGGGAGAGACCCAGTACTTC
NA,medium-sized,TRBV11-2,TRBJ2-5,CASSLGVGTSQETQYF,TGTGCCAGCAGCTTAGGGGTCGGGACAAGTCAAGAGACCCAGTACTTC
TRBD2,NA,TRBV12-3/TRBV12-4,TRBJ2-2,CASSPGTSGRARNTGELFF,TGTGCCAGCAGCCCAGGGACTAGCGGGAGGGCCCGGAACACCGGGGAGCTGTTTTTT
TRBD1,few,TRBV12-3/TRBV12-4,TRBJ1-6,CASSFIRQGVYEQYF,TGTGCCAGCAGTTTTATCCGGCAGGGGGTCTACGAGCAGTACTTT
TRBD1,NA,TRBV7-1,TRBJ2-1,CASSSDRGGEQFF,TGTGCCAGCAGCTCCGACAGGGGCGGGGAGCAGTTCTTC
NA,NA,TRBV11-1,TRBJ2-5,CASSSIQGPEKETQYF,TGTGCCAGCAGCTCCATCCAGGGTCCGGAGAAAGAGACCCAGTACTTC
TRBD1,many,TRBV12-5,TRBJ2-3,CASGLGQGIGANTGELYF,TGTGCTAGTGGTTTGGGACAGGGTATAGGGGCGAACACCGGGGAGCTGTATTTT
NA,NA,TRBV7-9,TRBJ2-5,CASSLYPTRRETQYF,TGTGCCAGCAGCTTATATCCTACTAGAAGGGAGACCCAGTACTTC
TRBD2,NA,TRBV12-3/TRBV12-4,TRBJ2-1,CASSLATSGRFVSYNEQFF,TGTGCCAGCAGTTTAGCGACTAGCGGGAGGTTCGTTTCCTACAATGAGCAGTTCTTC
NA,NA,TRBV12-3/TRBV12-4,TRBJ1-1,CASSFKSFVAFF,TGTGCCAGCAGTTTTAAGTCCTTTGTTGCTTTCTTT
TRBD1,many,TRBV6-1,TRBJ2-2,CASTRGGVNTGELFF,TGTGCCAGCACCCGAGGGGGCGTAAACACCGGGGAGCTGTTTTTT
NA,NA,TRBV6-1,TRBJ1-1,CASSEAGRTEAFF,TGTGCCAGCAGTGAGGCGGGTCGAACTGAAGCTTTCTTT
TRBD1,few,TRBV19,TRBJ2-1,CASSTTGTGVEQFF,TGTGCCAGTAGTACCACCGGGACAGGGGTTGAGCAGTTCTTC
NA,NA,TRBV7-4,TRBJ2-5,CASSTVGGQYF,TGTGCCAGCAGCACCGTAGGGGGGCAGTACTTC
NA,once,TRBV7-5,TRBJ2-7,CISVPEPTDGILSYEQYF,NA
TRBD2,few,TRBV7-6,TRBJ2-1,CASSLEAGTRVDEQFF,TGTGCCAGCAGCTTAGAGGCGGGGACTAGAGTGGATGAGCAGTTCTTC
NA,NA,TRBV7-8,TRBJ2-7,CASSLVAGKVSPLHF,TGTGCCAGCAGCTTAGTGGCGGGGAAGGTGTCACCCCTCCACTTC
NA,many,TRBV28,TRBJ2-3,CASGGTGWWTQYF,TGTGCCAGCGGGGGAACAGGGTGGTGGACGCAGTATTTT
TRBD2,few,TRBV7-2,TRBJ2-1,CASSFLAGRGANEQFF,TGTGCCAGCAGCTTCCTAGCGGGCCGTGGGGCCAATGAGCAGTTCTTC
TRBD2,NA,TRBV7-3,TRBJ2-7,CASSLTSSGGGRQYF,TGTGCCAGCAGCTTAACTTCTAGCGGGGGGGGTAGACAGTACTTC
TRBD1,few,TRBV10-3,TRBJ2-7,CAISSSGTGGSYEQYF,TGTGCCATCAGTTCATCCGGGACAGGGGGTTCCTACGAGCAGTACTTC